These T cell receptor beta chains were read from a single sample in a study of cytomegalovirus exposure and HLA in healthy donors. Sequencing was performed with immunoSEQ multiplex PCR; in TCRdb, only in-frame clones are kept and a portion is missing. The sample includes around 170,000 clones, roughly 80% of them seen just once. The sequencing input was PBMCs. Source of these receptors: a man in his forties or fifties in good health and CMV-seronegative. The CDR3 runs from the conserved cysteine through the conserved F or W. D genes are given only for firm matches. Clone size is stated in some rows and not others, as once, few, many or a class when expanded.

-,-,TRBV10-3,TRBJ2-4,CAISESEVRGVKNIQYF,TGTGCCATCAGTGAGTCGGAGGTCAGGGGGGTCAAAAACATTCAGTACTTC
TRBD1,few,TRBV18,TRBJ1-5,CASHGGQGKYQPQHF,TGTGCCAGCCATGGTGGACAGGGAAAGTATCAGCCCCAGCATTTT
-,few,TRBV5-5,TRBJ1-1,CASRGGRDTEAFF,TGTGCCAGCAGAGGAGGGCGGGACACTGAAGCTTTCTTT
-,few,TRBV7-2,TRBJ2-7,CASSYDSSYEQYF,TGTGCCAGCAGTTACGACAGCTCCTACGAGCAGTACTTC
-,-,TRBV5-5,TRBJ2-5,CASSSGNLRETQYF,TGTGCCAGCAGCTCCGGGAACTTGAGGGAGACCCAGTACTTC
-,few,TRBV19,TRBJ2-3,CASTQTGKSTDTQYF,TGTGCCAGTACCCAAACAGGGAAAAGCACAGATACGCAGTATTTT
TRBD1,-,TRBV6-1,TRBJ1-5,CATGQGTQPQHF,TGTGCCACCGGACAGGGGACTCAGCCCCAGCATTTT
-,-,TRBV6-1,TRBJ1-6,CASTGSSPLHF,TGTGCCAGTACAGGGAGCTCACCCCTCCACTTT
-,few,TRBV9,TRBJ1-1,CASSAKENTEAFF,TGTGCCAGCAGTGCGAAAGAGAACACTGAAGCTTTCTTT
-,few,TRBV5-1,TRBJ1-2,CASSLASATATAYGYTF,TGCGCCAGCAGCTTGGCCTCGGCGACAGCTACCGCCTATGGCTACACCTTC
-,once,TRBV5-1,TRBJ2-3,CASSFPPDTQYF,TGCGCCAGCAGCTTTCCTCCAGATACGCAGTATTTT
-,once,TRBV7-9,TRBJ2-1,CSSSYHKQNEQFF,TGTTCCAGCAGCTATCACAAACAGAATGAGCAGTTCTTC
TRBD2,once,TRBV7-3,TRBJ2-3,CASSLGLAGGSTQYF,TGTGCCAGCAGCTTAGGTCTAGCGGGGGGTTCTACGCAGTATTTT
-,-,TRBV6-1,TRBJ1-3,CASSVASVKGDLNTIYF,TGTGCCAGCAGTGTCGCTTCGGTGAAGGGGGATTTAAACACCATATATTTT
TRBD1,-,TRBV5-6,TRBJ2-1,CATSRDRLNNEQFF,TGTGCCACCTCCAGGGACAGACTGAACAATGAGCAGTTCTTC
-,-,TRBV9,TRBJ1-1,CASSVADGGTEAFF,TGTGCCAGCAGCGTAGCTGACGGAGGAACTGAAGCTTTCTTT
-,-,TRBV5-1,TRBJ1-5,CASSLGGDQPQHF,TGCGCCAGCAGCTTGGGGGGGGATCAGCCCCAGCATTTT
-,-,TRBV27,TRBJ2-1,CASSLYPLAEQFF,TGTGCCAGCAGTTTATACCCTCTAGCGGAGCAGTTCTTC
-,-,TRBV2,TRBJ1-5,CASRARVPPNQPQHF,TGTGCCAGCAGGGCCAGGGTCCCCCCCAATCAGCCCCAGCATTTT
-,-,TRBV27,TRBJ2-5,CASSLDTGARETQYF,TGTGCCAGCAGTTTGGATACGGGTGCTCGAGAGACCCAGTACTTC
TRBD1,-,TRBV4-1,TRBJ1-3,CASSRSTGQGYGNTIYF,TGCGCCAGCAGCCGTTCAACGGGACAGGGGTACGGAAACACCATATATTTT
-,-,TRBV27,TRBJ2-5,CASSPGVILYF,TGTGCCAGCAGTCCGGGGGTGATCCTGTACTTC
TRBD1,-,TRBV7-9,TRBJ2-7,CSSSLSTGQGLGEQYF,TGTTCCAGCAGCTTAAGTACGGGACAGGGACTGGGCGAGCAGTACTTC
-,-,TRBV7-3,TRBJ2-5,CASSPSDQETQYF,TGTGCCAGCAGCCCCTCGGACCAAGAGACCCAGTACTTC
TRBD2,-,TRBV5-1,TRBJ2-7,CASSLAGGLIYEQYF,TGCGCCAGCAGCTTGGCGGGGGGTTTGATCTACGAGCAGTACTTC
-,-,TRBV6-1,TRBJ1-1,CASSETVLNTEAFF,TGTGCCAGCAGTGAAACGGTACTGAACACTGAAGCTTTCTTT
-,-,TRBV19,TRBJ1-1,CASSFSNRVAEAFF,TGTGCCAGTAGTTTTTCCAACAGGGTGGCTGAAGCTTTCTTT
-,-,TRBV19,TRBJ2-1,CAGGDSNEQFF,TGTGCCGGAGGGGACAGCAATGAGCAGTTCTTC
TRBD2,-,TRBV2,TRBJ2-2,CASRGGRTGELFF,TGTGCCAGCAGGGGCGGGAGGACCGGGGAGCTGTTTTTT
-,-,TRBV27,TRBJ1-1,CASSPTGLFGTEAFF,TGTGCCAGCAGTCCCACAGGGTTATTCGGCACTGAAGCTTTCTTT
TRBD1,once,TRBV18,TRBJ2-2,CASSRDRVPNTGELFF,TGTGCCAGCTCACGGGACAGGGTTCCGAACACCGGGGAGCTGTTTTTT
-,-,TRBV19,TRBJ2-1,CASSIRGRGGWYNEQFF,TGTGCCAGTAGTATTAGAGGGAGGGGGGGCTGGTACAATGAGCAGTTCTTC
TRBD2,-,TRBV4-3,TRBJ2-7,CASSQDRGGFEQYF,TGCGCCAGCAGCCAAGATCGGGGAGGGTTCGAGCAGTACTTC
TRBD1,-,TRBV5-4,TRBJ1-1,CASSPLYETGQAFF,TGTGCCAGCAGCCCTCTATATGAGACAGGGCAAGCTTTCTTT
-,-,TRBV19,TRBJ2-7,CASSRRPRQGYEQYF,TGTGCCAGTAGCAGACGCCCTAGGCAGGGCTACGAGCAGTACTTC
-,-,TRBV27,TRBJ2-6,CASSSGQTSGANVLTF,TGTGCCAGCAGTTCAGGACAGACCTCTGGGGCCAACGTCCTGACTTTC
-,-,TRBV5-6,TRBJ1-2,CASSLRLTNYGYTF,TGTGCCAGCAGCCTGAGGCTAACTAACTATGGCTACACCTTC
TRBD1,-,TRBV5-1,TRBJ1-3,CASSRQGEKGNTIYF,TGCGCCAGCAGCAGGCAGGGGGAAAAAGGGAACACCATATATTTT
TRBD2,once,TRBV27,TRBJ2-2,CASSLWGGNEQLFF,TGTGCCAGCAGTTTATGGGGAGGGAACGAGCAGCTGTTTTTT
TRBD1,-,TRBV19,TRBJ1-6,CASSIEQGNSPLHF,TGTGCCAGTAGTATTGAACAGGGGAATTCACCCCTCCACTTT
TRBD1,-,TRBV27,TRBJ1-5,CASSHRGRNQPQHF,TGTGCCAGCTCACACAGGGGACGGAATCAGCCCCAGCATTTT
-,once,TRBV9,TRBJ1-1,CASSVVSVNTEAFF,TGTGCCAGCAGCGTAGTATCCGTGAACACTGAAGCTTTCTTT
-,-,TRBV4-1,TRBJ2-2,CASSEGRGRQVLNTGELFF,TGCGCCAGCAGCGAAGGTAGGGGCAGACAAGTCTTGAACACCGGGGAGCTGTTTTTT
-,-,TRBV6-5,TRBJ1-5,CASSPTGTSNQPQHF,TGTGCCAGCAGTCCCACAGGGACGTCCAATCAGCCCCAGCATTTT
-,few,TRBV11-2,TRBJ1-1,CASSSRRKNTEAFF,TGTGCCAGCAGCTCGCGGCGCAAGAACACTGAAGCTTTCTTT
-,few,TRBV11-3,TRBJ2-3,CASSFGQSTDTQYF,TGTGCCAGCAGCTTCGGACAGAGCACAGATACGCAGTATTTT
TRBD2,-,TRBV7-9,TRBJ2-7,CASSSTSGISYEQYF,TGTGCCAGCAGCTCGACTAGCGGGATATCCTACGAGCAGTACTTC
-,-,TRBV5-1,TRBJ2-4,CASSFARSRDRDIQYF,TGCGCCAGCAGCTTCGCGAGGTCAAGAGACCGGGACATTCAGTACTTC
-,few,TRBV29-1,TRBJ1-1,CSVIPLRGNTEAFF,TGCAGCGTAATTCCTTTACGAGGGAACACTGAAGCTTTCTTT
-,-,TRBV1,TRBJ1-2,CTSSQDRVNYGYTF,TGCACCAGCAGCCAAGACCGCGTTAACTATGGCTACACCTTC
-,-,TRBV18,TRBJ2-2,CASSPSEGSTGELFF,TGTGCCAGCTCACCAAGCGAGGGAAGCACCGGGGAGCTGTTTTTT
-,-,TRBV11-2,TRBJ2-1,CASSLAGGGGNEQFF,TGTGCCAGCAGCTTAGCGGGGGGCGGGGGCAATGAGCAGTTCTTC
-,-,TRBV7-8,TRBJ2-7,CASSRGAEQYF,TGTGCCAGCAGCCGAGGAGCCGAGCAGTACTTC
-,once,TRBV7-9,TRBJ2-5,CASSLARERETQYF,TGTGCCAGCAGCTTAGCGAGGGAAAGAGAGACCCAGTACTTC
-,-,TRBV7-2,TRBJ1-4,CASSIQGEKLFF,TGTGCCAGCAGCATCCAGGGGGAAAAACTGTTTTTT
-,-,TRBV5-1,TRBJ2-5,CASSNRGGEETQYF,TGCGCCAGCAGCAACAGGGGAGGAGAAGAGACCCAGTACTTC
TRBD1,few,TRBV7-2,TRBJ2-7,CASSPSRDRAYEQYF,TGTGCCAGCAGCCCAAGCCGGGACAGAGCTTACGAGCAGTACTTC
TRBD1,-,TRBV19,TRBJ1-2,CASSIDLGTGNGYGYTF,TGTGCCAGTAGTATAGATCTCGGGACAGGGAATGGCTATGGCTACACCTTC
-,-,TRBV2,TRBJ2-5,CASSELDGRETQYF,TGTGCCAGCAGTGAACTTGACGGGAGAGAGACCCAGTACTTC